This T cell receptor (beta chain) is drawn from a study of T cells in Graves' hyperthyroidism and ophthalmopathy. What was amplified from RNA transcripts were TCR beta CDR3 regions. When the TCR CDR3 underwent first-round RT-PCR, the HTBI primer set was used. From the multiplex PCR reads, TCRdb called clonotypes with MiXCR, one entry per CDR3 protein. There are some 650,000 distinct CDR3 sequences in the sample; more than 15% occur only once, and around 3.5% lies in the top ten. Germline loops: CDR1 SGHKS, CDR2 YYEKEE (reference sequence). The length of the CDR3 is 16 residues. V gave up 1 base and J gave up 0 bases, with 13 bases separating them.

The rearrangement links TRBV5-5 to TRBJ1-1; tentatively, D is TRBD1 (5 bases). Sequencing was done on a sample of blood. The clonotype was recovered from a woman aged 40 to 49 with Graves' ophthalmopathy. The CDR3 bases are TGTGCCAGCAGCTTGTGGGGCGGGACCGTGAACACTGAAGCTTTCTTT. This codes for CASSLWGGTVNTEAFF.